These T cell receptor beta chains were read from a single sample in a study of shared clonotypes between healthy human individuals. The table came from immunoSEQ multiplex PCR; TCRdb's copy has only in-frame clones and leaves some out. The data show 2 million to 2.5 million clones, 93% seen once. Sample: naive CD4+ T cells from PBMCs. All receptors come from a man aged 18 to 35 in good health. Some clones in this sample may be carry-over from other donors' samples. Each CDR3 is given with its conserved first and last residue. The order of the fields is V gene, D gene, J gene, CDR3 DNA, CDR3 protein. D genes are given only for firm matches.

TRBV10-2,.,TRBJ2-1,TGCGCCAGCAGCTGGGACAATGAGCAGTTCTTC,CASSWDNEQFF
TRBV4-1,TRBD2,TRBJ2-1,TGCGCCAGCAGCCAAGCGCCGGGAGGACGGGTTCATGAGCAGTTCTTC,CASSQAPGGRVHEQFF
TRBV16,.,TRBJ1-2,TGTGCCAGCAGCCAAGGGGCCCGCCCGGGTAACTATGGCTACACCTTC,CASSQGARPGNYGYTF
TRBV4-1,.,TRBJ2-4,TGCGCCAGCAGCCAAGAGACAGGGAGGCCCGCTTGGGAAAACATTCAGTACTTC,CASSQETGRPAWENIQYF
TRBV7-3,.,TRBJ2-2,TGTGCCAGCAGCTTAACGGACGGCCACACCGGGGAGCTGTTTTTT,CASSLTDGHTGELFF
TRBV5-1,.,TRBJ1-2,TGCGCCAGCAGCTTTCTTGCAGGTGTCGGAATAGGCTACACCTTC,CASSFLAGVGIGYTF
TRBV30,.,TRBJ2-3,TGTGCCTGGAGTGTCCCCGGGGTAGGAGATACGCAGTATTTT,CAWSVPGVGDTQYF
TRBV11-2,TRBD2,TRBJ2-7,TGTGCCAGCAGCTTAAGCCTGGGTAGCGGGTTCTACGAGCAGTACTTC,CASSLSLGSGFYEQYF
TRBV7-2,.,TRBJ2-3,TGTGCCAGCAGCTTAGAGGTAGGAGATACGCAGTATTTT,CASSLEVGDTQYF
TRBV18,.,TRBJ1-1,TGTGCCAGCTCACCACAGTTAGGTAGGAGGGGACAGAACACTGAAGCTTTCTTT,CASSPQLGRRGQNTEAFF
TRBV7-8,TRBD2,TRBJ2-1,TGTGCCAGCAGCGTGACTAGCGGGAGGCCCAATGAGCAGTTCTTC,CASSVTSGRPNEQFF
TRBV2,.,TRBJ1-5,TGTGCCAGCAGGAACAGGGAGGGGGTAGGACAGCCCCAGCATTTT,CASRNREGVGQPQHF
TRBV5-6,.,TRBJ1-2,TGTGCCAGCAGCTTGGCCCCGGTTAACTATGGCTACACCTTC,CASSLAPVNYGYTF
TRBV14,.,TRBJ1-5,TGTGCCAGCAGCCAGGGCCACAATCAGCCCCAGCATTTT,CASSQGHNQPQHF
TRBV9,.,TRBJ2-2,TGTGCCAGCAGAGACCAGGGGGGCCGTACAGCCACCGGGGAGCTGTTTTTT,CASRDQGGRTATGELFF
TRBV15,.,TRBJ1-3,TGTGCCACCAGCAGAGAAACGATGAGCTCTGGAAACACCATATATTTT,CATSRETMSSGNTIYF
TRBV9,TRBD1,TRBJ2-2,TGTGCCAGCAGGGACGACAGGGGGAGGGAGCTGTTTTTT,CASRDDRGRELFF
TRBV4-2,TRBD2,TRBJ2-1,TGTGCCAGCAGCCGGCCTGGGGCGCTAGCGGGACGTATTGAGCAGTTCTTC,CASSRPGALAGRIEQFF
TRBV11-2,.,TRBJ2-1,TGTGCCAGCAGCTTAGTACGACAGGGAGGTTCGAATGAGCAGTTCTTC,CASSLVRQGGSNEQFF
TRBV19,.,TRBJ1-5,TGTGCCAGTAGTATTCAGGGGAGCTATAGCAATCAGCCCCAGCATTTT,CASSIQGSYSNQPQHF
TRBV7-9,.,TRBJ1-4,TGTGCCAGCAGCTTAGGGGTAGGAAACGAAAAACTGTTTTTT,CASSLGVGNEKLFF
TRBV7-2,TRBD2,TRBJ2-3,TGTGCCAGCAGCTTACGGACTAGCGGGAGGCCCCTCGCGCAGTATTTT,CASSLRTSGRPLAQYF